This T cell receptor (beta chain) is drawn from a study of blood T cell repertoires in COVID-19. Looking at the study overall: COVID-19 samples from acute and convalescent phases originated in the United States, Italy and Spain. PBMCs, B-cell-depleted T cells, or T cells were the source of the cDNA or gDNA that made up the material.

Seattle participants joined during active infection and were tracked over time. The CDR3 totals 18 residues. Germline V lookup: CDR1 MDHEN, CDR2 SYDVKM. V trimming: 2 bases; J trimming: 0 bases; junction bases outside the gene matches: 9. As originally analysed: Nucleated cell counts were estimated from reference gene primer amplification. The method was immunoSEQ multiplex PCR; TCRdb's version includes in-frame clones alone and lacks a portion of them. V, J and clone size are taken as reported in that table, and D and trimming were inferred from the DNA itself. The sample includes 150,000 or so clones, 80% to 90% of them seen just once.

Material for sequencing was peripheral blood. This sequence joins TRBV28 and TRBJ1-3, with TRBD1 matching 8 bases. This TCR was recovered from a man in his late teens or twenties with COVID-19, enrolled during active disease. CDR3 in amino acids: CASSLRPDRDSSGNTIYF. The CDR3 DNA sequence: TGTGCCAGCAGTTTAAGACCGGACAGGGACTCCTCTGGAAACACCATATATTTT.